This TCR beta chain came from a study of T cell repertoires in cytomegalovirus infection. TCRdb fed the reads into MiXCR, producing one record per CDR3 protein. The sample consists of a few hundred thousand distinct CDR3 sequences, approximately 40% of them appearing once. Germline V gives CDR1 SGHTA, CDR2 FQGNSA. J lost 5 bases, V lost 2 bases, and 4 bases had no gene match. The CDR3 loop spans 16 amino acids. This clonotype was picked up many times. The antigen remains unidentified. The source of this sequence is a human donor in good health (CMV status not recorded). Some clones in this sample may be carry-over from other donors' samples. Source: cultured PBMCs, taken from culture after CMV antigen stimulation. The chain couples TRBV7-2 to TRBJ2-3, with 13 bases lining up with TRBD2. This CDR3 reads CASSLYTSGGGDTQYF. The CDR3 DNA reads TGTGCCAGCAGCTTATATACTAGCGGGGGGGGAGATACGCAGTATTTT.